Many counts were recorded for the clone carrying this T cell receptor beta chain. Specified time point: technical triplicate 1. The sample originates from a study of neurological immune-mediated disorders. MiXCR, applied by TCRdb to the 5' RACE reads, yields one record per CDR3 protein. The data show some 38,000 distinct CDR3 sequences, 11% seen once. CDR3 size: 15 residues. Trimming removed 4 bases from V and 0 bases from J; junction bases left unmatched: 2. CDR1 is SGHVS and CDR2 is FNYEAQ in the germline V gene. The sample comprised PBMCs. The source is a man between 60 and 75 years old with HTLV-1-associated myelopathy (HAM/TSP). The chain carries TRBV7-6 and TRBJ2-3, with 9 bases that match TRBD2. The CDR3 sequence is CASSSAGGSTDTQYF. Here the CDR3 DNA reads TGTGCCAGCAGCTCAGCGGGGGGCAGCACAGATACGCAGTATTTT. The full variable domain, in which reference TRBV7-6 and TRBJ2-3 provide the parts outside the CDR3, is GAGVSQSPRYKVTKRGQDVALRCDPISGHVSLYWYRQALGQGPEFLTYFNYEAQQDKSGLPNDRFSAERPEGSISTLTIQRTEQRDSAMYRCASSSAGGSTDTQYFGPGTRLTVL.